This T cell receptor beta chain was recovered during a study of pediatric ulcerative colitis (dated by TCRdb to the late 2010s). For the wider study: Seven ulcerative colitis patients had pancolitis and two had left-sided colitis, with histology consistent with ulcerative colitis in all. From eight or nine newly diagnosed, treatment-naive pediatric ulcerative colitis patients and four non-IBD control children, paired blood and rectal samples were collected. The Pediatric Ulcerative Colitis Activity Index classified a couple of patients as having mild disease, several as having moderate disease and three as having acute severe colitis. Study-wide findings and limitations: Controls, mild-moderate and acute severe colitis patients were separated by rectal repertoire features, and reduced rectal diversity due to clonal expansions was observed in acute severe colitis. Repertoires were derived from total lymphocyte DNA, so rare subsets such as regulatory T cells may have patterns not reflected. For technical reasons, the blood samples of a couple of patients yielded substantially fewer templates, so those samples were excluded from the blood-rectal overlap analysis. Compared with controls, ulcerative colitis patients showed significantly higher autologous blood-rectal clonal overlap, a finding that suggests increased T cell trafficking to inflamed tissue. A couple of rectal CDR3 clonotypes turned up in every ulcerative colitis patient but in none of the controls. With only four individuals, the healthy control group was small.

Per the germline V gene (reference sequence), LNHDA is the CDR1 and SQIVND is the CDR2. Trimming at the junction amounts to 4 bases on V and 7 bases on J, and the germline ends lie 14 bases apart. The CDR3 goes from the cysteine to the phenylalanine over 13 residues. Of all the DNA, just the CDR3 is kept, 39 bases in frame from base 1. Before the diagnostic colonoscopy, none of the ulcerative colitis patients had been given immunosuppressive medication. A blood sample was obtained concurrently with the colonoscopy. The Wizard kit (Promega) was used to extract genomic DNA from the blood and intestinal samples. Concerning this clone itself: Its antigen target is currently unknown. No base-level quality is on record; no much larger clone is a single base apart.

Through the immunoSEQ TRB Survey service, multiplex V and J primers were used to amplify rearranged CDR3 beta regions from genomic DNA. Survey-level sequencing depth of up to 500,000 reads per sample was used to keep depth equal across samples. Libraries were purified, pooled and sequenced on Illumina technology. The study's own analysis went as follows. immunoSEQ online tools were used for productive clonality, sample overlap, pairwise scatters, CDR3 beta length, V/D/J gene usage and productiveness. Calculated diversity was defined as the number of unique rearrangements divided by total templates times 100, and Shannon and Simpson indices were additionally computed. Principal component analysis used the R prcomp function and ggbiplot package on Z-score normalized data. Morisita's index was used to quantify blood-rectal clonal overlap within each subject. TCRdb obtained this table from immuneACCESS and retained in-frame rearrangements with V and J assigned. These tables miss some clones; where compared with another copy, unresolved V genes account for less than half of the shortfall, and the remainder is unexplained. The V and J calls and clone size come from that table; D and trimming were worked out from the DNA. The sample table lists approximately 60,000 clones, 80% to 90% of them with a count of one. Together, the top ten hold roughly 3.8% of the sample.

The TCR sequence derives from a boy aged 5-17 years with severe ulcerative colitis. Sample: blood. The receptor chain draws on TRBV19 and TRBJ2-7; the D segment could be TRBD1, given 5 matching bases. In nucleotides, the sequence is TGTGCCAGTAGTACCGGACACCTGGGAGAGCAGTACTTC. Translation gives CASSTGHLGEQYF.